A single sample gave rise to the 27 T cell receptor beta chains below, sequenced in a study of blood T cells in healthy people across ages. For the second PCR, which ran for roughly 6 to 12 cycles, a sample-barcoded 5' primer and a J-beta primer mix were used. MiXCR, applied by TCRdb to the 5' RACE reads, yields one record per CDR3 protein. The data show more than 650,000 distinct CDR3 sequences, with about 53% seen just once and approximately 40% held by the top ten. Source material: blood. Every receptor here comes from a man older than 75 in good health.

The V call is TRBV7-2, the J call TRBJ2-1; D not resolved. V was trimmed by 5 bases and J by 12 bases, leaving 17 bases between them. Germline V gives CDR1 SGHTA, CDR2 FQGNSA. The CDR3 is 13 amino acids. CDR3 amino acids: CASSLSYVSGQFF. The CDR3 DNA is TGTGCCAGCAGCCTATCTTATGTTTCCGGGCAGTTCTTC.

Only a few counts were recorded for this clonotype. J is TRBJ1-2 and V is TRBV4-1, with 8 bases matching TRBD1. The length of the CDR3 is 16 residues. J gave up 4 bases and V 4 bases, and 11 bases lay outside the gene matches. Germline V gene lookup returns CDR1 MGHRA and CDR2 YSYEKL. CDR3 sequence reads: CASSPRQGTGGYGYTF. Written as DNA, the CDR3 is TGCGCCAGCAGCCCAAGACAGGGGACCGGGGGCTATGGCTACACCTTC.

The chain combines TRBV10-3 with TRBJ2-7; tentatively, D is TRBD2 (5 bases). Germline values: CDR1 ENHRY, CDR2 SYGVKD. Trimming pared 4 bases from V and 4 bases from J, leaving 14 bases between. There are 14 residues in the CDR3. The chain's CDR3 is CAISGPRRRYEQYF. CDR3 coding DNA: TGTGCCATCAGTGGTCCCCGACGGAGGTACGAGCAGTACTTC.

The chain is built from TRBV6-5 and TRBJ2-3, with 8 bases matching TRBD1. The CDR3 is 17 amino acids. Trimming at V came to 2 bases and at J to 0 bases, leaving 7 bases not matched to a gene. Germline V CDR1 and CDR2: MNHEY, SVGAGI. The CDR3, as DNA: TGTGCCAGCAGTTACGAGGGGACAGGTTCTAGCACAGATACGCAGTATTTT. Its protein is CASSYEGTGSSTDTQYF.

In its sample, this clonotype was seen once. The J gene is TRBJ2-5, the V gene TRBV12-3 or TRBV12-4; no reliable D call. Trimming pared 3 bases from V and 3 bases from J, leaving 11 bases between. This CDR3 is built from 14 residues. CDR3 DNA: TGTGCCAGCAGTTTGGGTTATGGAGAAGAGACCCAGTACTTC. Protein sequence: CASSLGYGEETQYF.

The chain has TRBV5-1 and TRBJ2-7; maybe TRBD2 (7 bases). The assigned J gene may be wrong: the sequence end matches TRBJ2-4 better. CDR1 and CDR2 from the germline V gene are SGHRS and YFSETQ. The CDR3 is 14 amino acids. CDR3 in amino acids: CASSLAGGANIQYF. In DNA, the CDR3 is TGCGCCAGCAGCTTGGCGGGGGGCGCGAACATTCAGTACTTC.

CDR3 nucleotide sequence: TGTGCCAGCAGCACCGGGACAGGGTTGATTGAGCAGTTCTTC. Translated, it gives CASSTGTGLIEQFF. V is TRBV7-2 and J is TRBJ2-1, with TRBD1 matching 9 bases. This CDR3 has 14 amino acids. Germline CDR1 and CDR2: SGHTA and FQGNSA. With 5 bases clipped from V and 9 bases from J, the junction kept 8 bases outside the gene matches.

This clonotype was counted a few times. The chain recombines TRBV24-1 with TRBJ2-1; TRBD1 matches 10 bases. This CDR3 has 19 residues. With 3 bases clipped from V and 4 bases from J, the junction kept 14 bases outside the gene matches. Germline values: CDR1 KGHDR, CDR2 SFDVKD. CDR3 loop: CATSDPRDRGVGPYNEQFF. CDR3 in DNA: TGTGCCACCAGTGATCCCCGGGACAGGGGCGTCGGACCTTACAATGAGCAGTTCTTC.

The V gene is TRBV4-2, the J gene TRBJ1-6; D is undetermined. From germline, CDR1 is LGHNA and CDR2 YNFKEQ. Trimming removed 1 base from V and 10 bases from J, with 14 bases in between. The CDR3 length is 15 residues. CDR3 amino acids: CASSQVIGVGSPLHF. As DNA, the CDR3 is TGTGCCAGCAGCCAAGTGATTGGGGTAGGATCACCCCTCCACTTT.

The V gene is TRBV2, the J gene TRBJ2-2; TRBD2 is a possible D gene (6 bases). V lost 4 bases to trimming and J lost 4 bases, with 16 bases between them. The V gene's germline CDR1 is SNHLY and CDR2 FYNNEI. CDR3 length: 16 amino acids. The CDR3: CASSVWAGSGTGELFF. The CDR3 bases are TGTGCCAGCAGTGTGTGGGCGGGGTCGGGCACCGGGGAGCTGTTTTTT.

The rearrangement joins TRBV7-2 to TRBJ2-2; TRBD2 aligns across 11 bases. This CDR3 has 16 amino acids. CDR1 and CDR2 (germline): SGHTA, FQGNSA. The V gene end was trimmed by 5 bases and the J gene end by 4 bases; junction bases not matched to a gene: 6. CDR3 protein: CASSPTSGRITGELFF. For the CDR3, the DNA is TGTGCCAGCAGCCCCACTAGCGGGAGAATCACCGGGGAGCTGTTTTTT.

This rearrangement joins TRBV6-5 to TRBJ1-1; the D gene is possibly TRBD1 (6 bases). Trimming pared 2 bases from V and 5 bases from J, leaving 9 bases between. The germline CDR1 and CDR2 sequences are MNHEY and SVGAGI. The CDR3 loop spans 13 amino acids. CDR3 in DNA: TGTGCCAGCAGTTACAGGGGGAAGACTGAAGCTTTCTTT. Amino acid sequence: CASSYRGKTEAFF.

J is TRBJ2-7 and V is TRBV27; D is ambiguous. Germline V gene sequence: CDR1 MNHEY, CDR2 SMNVEV (reference sequence). Trimming left V 3 bases short and J 0 bases short, with 6 bases between. CDR3 length equals 13 residues. The CDR3 DNA sequence: TGTGCCAGCAGTTTGTATTCCTCCTACGAGCAGTACTTC. This sequence encodes CASSLYSSYEQYF.

This clonotype was observed a handful of times. J is TRBJ2-6 and V is TRBV9; no definite D call. This CDR3 has 15 residues. Germline V lookup: CDR1 SGDLS, CDR2 YYNGEE. V lost 0 bases and J 0 bases, leaving 4 bases between the germline ends. The DNA for the CDR3 is TGTGCCAGCAGCGTAGGACACTCTGGGGCCAACGTCCTGACTTTC. This codes for CASSVGHSGANVLTF.

The chain carries TRBV20-1 and TRBJ2-3; D is uncertain. Looked up from germline, CDR1 is DFQATT and CDR2 is SNEGSKA (reference sequence). Trimming took 3 bases from V and 0 from J, leaving 16 bases between them. This CDR3 is built from 16 residues. Here the CDR3 DNA reads TGCAGTGCTAGGGGTCCGGGCACCCCAAGCACAGATACGCAGTATTTT. Translation: CSARGPGTPSTDTQYF.

The gene calls are TRBV7-2 and TRBJ2-2, with 7 bases aligning to TRBD2. In germline, CDR1 is SGHTA, CDR2 FQGNSA. There are 16 residues in the CDR3. After removal of 3 bases from V and 2 bases from J, the junction contained 6 bases not matched to a gene. The CDR3: CASSFTSARNTGELFF. For the CDR3, the DNA is TGTGCCAGCAGCTTTACTAGCGCAAGAAACACCGGGGAGCTGTTTTTT.

This clonotype was counted between two and nine times. The chain links TRBV24-1 to TRBJ2-1; TRBD2 aligns across 10 bases. The germline V gene has CDR1 KGHDR and CDR2 SFDVKD. V lost 4 bases, J lost 0 bases, and 2 bases stayed unmatched. The CDR3 runs to 16 residues. CDR3 residues: CATSEWTSGSYNEQFF. CDR3 coding DNA: TGTGCCACCAGTGAGTGGACTAGCGGCTCCTACAATGAGCAGTTCTTC.

This chain links TRBV5-5 with TRBJ2-3; 10 positions match TRBD1. Germline V gene sequence: CDR1 SGHKS, CDR2 YYEKEE (reference sequence). The V and J ends lost 1 base and 14 bases, in that order; junction bases with no gene match: 16. The CDR3 extends over 16 amino acids. The CDR3, as DNA: TGTGCCAGCAGCTTGCGGGACAGGGGCCGTGGCAGATACGCGTATTTT. Its protein is CASSLRDRGRGRYAYF.

The CDR3 coding sequence is TGTGCCTCCCGGGACAGGGGCCCACTCTACGAGCAGTACTTC. It translates to CASRDRGPLYEQYF. The rearrangement joins TRBV10-3 to TRBJ2-7; TRBD1 matches at 10 bases. The V gene's germline CDR1 is ENHRY and CDR2 SYGVKD. J lost 3 bases, V lost 11 bases, and 10 bases had no gene match. This CDR3 contains 14 residues.

The CDR3 coding sequence is TGTGCCAGCAGCTTAGGGCCGTGGGGGGAGGCCCAGTACTTC. Translating gives CASSLGPWGEAQYF. V and J are TRBV7-2 and TRBJ2-7, with TRBD2 as a possible D gene (6 bases). This CDR3 spans 14 amino acids. V was shortened by 1 base and J by 10 bases, with 17 bases between the two germline ends. CDR1 and CDR2 (germline): SGHTA, FQGNSA.

The V call is TRBV7-7, the J call TRBJ2-7; D gene ambiguous. Germline-derived CDR1 and CDR2 are SSHAT and FNYEAQ (reference sequence). Trimming removed 4 bases at V and 7 bases at J, with 14 bases between. The CDR3 has 13 amino acids. The CDR3 spells CASSSQALGEQYF. The DNA of the CDR3 is TGTGCCAGCAGCTCCCAGGCCCTTGGGGAGCAGTACTTC.

This rearrangement joins TRBV20-1 to TRBJ2-1, with D tentatively TRBD2 (5 bases). V was clipped by 3 bases and J by 6 bases, with 12 bases between them. The CDR3 sequence is 13 residues long. Germline values: CDR1 DFQATT, CDR2 SNEGSKA (reference sequence). In DNA, the CDR3 is TGCAGTGCTAGGAGGGTCTCCCTCAATGAGCAGTTCTTC. Protein: CSARRVSLNEQFF.

This rearrangement joins TRBV27 to TRBJ2-7; 8 positions agree with TRBD2. The length of the CDR3 is 17 residues. After removal of 6 bases from V and 1 base from J, the junction contained 14 bases not matched to a gene. Germline loops: CDR1 MNHEY, CDR2 SMNVEV (reference sequence). As DNA, the CDR3 is TGTGCCAGCAGCCGGGCCCTGAGAGTAGCGGGGTCCTACGAGCAGTACTTC. The encoded protein is CASSRALRVAGSYEQYF.

The V gene is TRBV25-1, the J gene TRBJ2-1; no reliable D call. Trimming shortened V by 3 bases and J by 14 bases, and 11 bases separated the two germline ends. The CDR3 runs to 11 residues. Per the germline V gene, CDR1 is MGHDK and CDR2 is SYGVNS. The CDR3 region is CASSETTREFF. CDR3 DNA: TGTGCCAGCAGTGAGACGACACGTGAGTTCTTC.

This clonotype was detected only a few times. The gene calls are TRBV7-3 and TRBJ2-1; D remains ambiguous. Per the germline V gene, CDR1 is SGHTA and CDR2 is FQGTGA. The CDR3 sequence is 15 residues long. The V end lost 4 bases, the J end lost 2 bases, and 12 bases lay between the germline ends. As DNA, the CDR3 is TGTGCCAGCAGCTCTCGGGCCGAGCCCTACAATGAGCAGTTCTTC. Translated, it gives CASSSRAEPYNEQFF.

The gene calls are TRBV11-2 and TRBJ2-1, with 9 nucleotides matching TRBD2. V trimming: 1 base; J trimming: 4 bases; junction bases outside the gene matches: 8. Per germline, CDR1 SGHAT and CDR2 FQNNGV. The CDR3 is 17 residues long. CDR3 residues: CASSLARLAGIYNEQFF. The CDR3 DNA is TGTGCCAGCAGCTTAGCGCGCCTAGCGGGAATATACAATGAGCAGTTCTTC.

A word on this clonotype: One end of the junction does not line up with germline, which may come from a read error. The chain links TRBV12-3 or TRBV12-4 to TRBJ2-3; D gene unclear. The CDR3 is 13 residues long. CDR3 sequence reads: CAGSPSPADTQYF. The CDR3 DNA reads as TGTGCCGGCAGCCCGTCGCCGGCAGATACGCAGTATTTT.